The entry that follows covers one TCR beta chain sequence. The specificity of this receptor is unknown. No base quality information exists; no much larger clone differs at one position. In light of the paper, this sample's time point label describes: baseline before first vaccination. Samples from vaccinated people were obtained from the UK trials COV001 and COV002, which included a single-blind randomized controlled phase 2/3 trial of AZD1222 (ChAdOx1 nCoV-19) in healthy adults. For TCRbeta chain sequencing, PBMC samples from trial participants were taken at day 0 and at day 28 after the second dose. The data originate from a study of T cell responses to AZD1222 COVID-19 vaccine (dated by TCRdb to about 2021). In terms of the full investigation: Because spike-specific TCR depth and breadth did not differ between the two schedules, AZD1222 recipients who got a second dose at roughly 4 weeks were pooled with those who got a second dose at roughly 12 weeks. TCR sequencing was performed for roughly 240 trial participants, of whom roughly 200 were given two doses of AZD1222 and 26 were given two doses of MenACWY control vaccine. Trial participants were enrolled by age into 18-55, 56-69 and 70-plus year subgroups, with approximately 160, 26 and 62 TCR-sequenced participants respectively.

The full study reports these points: The 56-69-year group was small, and its depth increase did not reach significance, likely because of low power. Epitopes outside the regions mutated in the B.1.351 and B.1.1.7 variants were reportedly recognized by nearly half of the unique spike-specific TCRs. No day 14 peak-response samples were available, so repertoires were characterized only after the peak T cell response. Conclusions about previously exposed vaccinees are limited because only six or seven AZD1222 recipients were SARS-CoV-2 seropositive at baseline. Most participants were white British and females outnumbered males, and the authors suggested that clonal diversity may have been underestimated. Spike-specific TCR breadth and depth rose significantly after two AZD1222 doses compared with day 0 and with MenACWY recipients. Vaccine-associated CD4 TCRs spanned the whole spike protein, with dominant responses in regions 160-218 and 743-854.

The CDR3 regions of human TCRbeta chains were analyzed by immunosequencing. Regarding the original processing steps: Repertoire TCRs were checked for matches against a reference library of SARS-CoV-2-specific TCRs that had been generated using the MIRA antigen-specificity platform. Breadth meant the fraction of unique TCRs that were SARS-CoV-2-associated, whereas depth meant the fraction of total T cells that were SARS-CoV-2-associated. Using the MIRA data, each spike-specific TCR was mapped to the spike region that the TCR reacts to and placed in a CD4 or CD8 class. Log10-transformed breadth and depth values were compared by one-way ANOVA with Sidak's multiple comparisons tests. The table comes from immuneACCESS by way of TCRdb, which keeps in-frame sequences with V and J called. Part of the clones is missing from these tables; in studies checked, under half for an unresolved V gene and the rest for unknown reasons. The D gene and trimming were derived from the DNA, and the V and J assignments and clone size from that table. Counted in this sample were 95,000 to 150,000 clones; approximately 90% of them appeared once. Just over 7% of the sample belongs to the ten largest clones.

This material consisted of peripheral blood, taken on day 0 of AZD1222 vaccination. This clonotype was obtained from an adult in good health.

The encoded CDR3 is CASSFSPDSHYEQYF. The nucleotides read TGCGCCAGCAGCTTCAGCCCGGACAGTCACTACGAGCAGTACTTC. The V gene is TRBV5-1 and the J gene is TRBJ2-7, with a weak D call of TRBD1 (6 bases match). Deletion took 2 bases off V and 3 bases off J, with a span of 15 bases between the germline ends. The CDR3 goes from the cysteine to the phenylalanine over 15 residues. Only CDR3 DNA is held: 45 bases, read in frame from base 1. The germline V gene encodes CDR1 SGHRS and CDR2 YFSETQ.